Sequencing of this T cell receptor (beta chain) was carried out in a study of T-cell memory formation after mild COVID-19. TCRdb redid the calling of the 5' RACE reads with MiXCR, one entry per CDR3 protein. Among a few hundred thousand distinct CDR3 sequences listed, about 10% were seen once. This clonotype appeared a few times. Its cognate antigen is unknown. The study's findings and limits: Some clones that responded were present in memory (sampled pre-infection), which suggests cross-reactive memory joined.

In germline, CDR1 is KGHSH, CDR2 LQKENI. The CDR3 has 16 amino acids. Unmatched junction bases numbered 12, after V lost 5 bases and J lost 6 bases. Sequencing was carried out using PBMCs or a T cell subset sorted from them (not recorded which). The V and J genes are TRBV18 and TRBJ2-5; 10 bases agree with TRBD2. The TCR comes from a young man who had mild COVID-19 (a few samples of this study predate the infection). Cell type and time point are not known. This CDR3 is CASSWQSGGATKTQYF. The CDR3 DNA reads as TGTGCCAGCTCATGGCAGAGCGGGGGGGCTACGAAGACCCAGTACTTC.